The 27 T cell receptor beta chains listed next were all sequenced from one sample in a study of blood T cell repertoires in COVID-19. Profiling relied on immunoSEQ multiplex PCR, and the TCRdb table lists in-frame clones only, not all of them. The repertoire holds approximately 310,000 clones, with roughly nine tenths as singletons. Specimen: PBMCs or T cells enriched from blood (not recorded which). The receptor set was obtained from a man between 60 and 70 years old who had recovered from COVID-19.

The V and J genes are TRBV7-2 and TRBJ2-7, with D tentatively TRBD2 (5 bases). The CDR3 consists of 16 residues. Trimming cost V 4 bases and J 4 bases, with 20 bases left between them. Per germline, CDR1 SGHTA and CDR2 FQGNSA. The CDR3 is CASSSLDFVSSYEQYF. As DNA, the CDR3 is TGTGCCAGCAGCTCACTAGATTTTGTGAGTTCATACGAGCAGTACTTC.

This rearrangement joins TRBV6-5 to TRBJ1-5, with 7 bases aligning to TRBD1. The CDR3 totals 15 residues. Germline CDR1 and CDR2: MNHEY and SVGAGI. J was trimmed by 6 bases and V by 7 bases; bases with no gene match: 12. The CDR3 loop reads CASIPTGVGGQPQHF. The CDR3 DNA reads TGTGCCAGCATCCCAACAGGGGTTGGGGGTCAGCCCCAGCATTTT.

The chain has TRBV19 and TRBJ1-2, with TRBD1 matching 9 bases. The length of the CDR3 is 15 residues. V lost 5 bases and J lost 3; bases outside the gene matches: 7. Germline CDR1 and CDR2: LNHDA and SQIVND (reference sequence). The CDR3 coding sequence is TGTGCCAGTAGTTATCCGGGACAGGGTGACTATGGCTACACCTTC. Translating it yields CASSYPGQGDYGYTF. Full variable domain (remainder filled in from reference TRBV19 and TRBJ1-2): DGGITQSPKYLFRKEGQNVTLSCEQNLNHDAMYWYRQDPGQGLRLIYYSQIVNDFQKGDIAEGYSVSREKKESFPLTVTSAQKNPTAFYLCASSYPGQGDYGYTFGSGTRLTVV.

CDR3 residues: CASSPLELRSGNTIYF. The DNA of the CDR3 is TGTGCCAGCTCACCACTAGAGTTACGCTCTGGAAACACCATATATTTT. V gene TRBV18 combines with J gene TRBJ1-3; D is uncertain. Trimming removed 1 base from V and 0 bases from J, with 10 bases in between. Germline lookup yields CDR1 KGHSH and CDR2 LQKENI. The CDR3 has 16 amino acids.

V usage is TRBV7-9 and J usage is TRBJ2-1; 9 bases are shared with TRBD2. The CDR3 loop spans 16 amino acids. The V segment lost 0 bases and the J segment 3 bases; nucleotides outside the gene matches: 3. Germline CDR1 is SEHNR and CDR2 is FQNEAQ (reference sequence). The CDR3 loop reads CASSLAPSGVYNEQFF. In DNA form, the CDR3 reads TGTGCCAGCAGCTTAGCGCCTAGCGGGGTCTACAATGAGCAGTTCTTC.

The V call is TRBV6-2 or TRBV6-3, the J call TRBJ2-1; the D gene is possibly TRBD2 (7 bases). CDR3 length: 21 amino acids. V was clipped by 2 bases and J by 3 bases, with 29 bases between them. Per germline, CDR1 MNHEY and CDR2 SVGEGT. CDR3 sequence: CASSYPPVRGRVLEYYNEQFF. CDR3 DNA sequence: TGTGCCAGCAGTTACCCCCCAGTAAGGGGGAGGGTCCTGGAGTACTACAATGAGCAGTTCTTC.

This sequence joins TRBV3-1 (or the pseudogene TRBV3-2) and TRBJ1-6; 12 bases are shared with TRBD1. The length of the CDR3 is 16 residues. From germline, CDR1 is LGHDT and CDR2 YNNKEL (reference sequence). Trimming took 6 bases from V and 7 from J; bases not matched to a gene: 7. The CDR3 DNA is TGTGCCAGCAGTCCCCGGGACAGGGGGCTGAATTCACCCCTCCACTTT. Translation gives CASSPRDRGLNSPLHF.

This clone was counted a few times. The V call is TRBV18, the J call TRBJ1-4, with D tentatively TRBD1 (5 bases). The CDR3 covers 15 residues. V was clipped by 1 base and J by 6 bases, with 12 bases between them. Germline V gene sequence: CDR1 KGHSH, CDR2 LQKENI. The CDR3 reads CASSPQGKVDEKLFF. The CDR3 DNA reads as TGTGCCAGCTCACCACAGGGGAAAGTTGATGAAAAACTGTTTTTT.

The chain recombines TRBV7-3 with TRBJ1-2, with 9 bases identical to TRBD1. The V and J ends lost 2 bases and 5 bases, in that order; junction bases with no gene match: 3. This CDR3 is built from 14 residues. CDR1 SGHTA and CDR2 FQGTGA come from the germline V gene. CDR3: CASSLDRGSYGYTF. The CDR3 DNA reads as TGTGCCAGCAGCTTAGACAGGGGGAGTTATGGCTACACCTTC.

The rearrangement uses TRBV19 and TRBJ2-7; 11 bases line up with TRBD2. CDR1 and CDR2 from the germline V gene are LNHDA and SQIVND (reference sequence). This CDR3 is 14 amino acids long. V was pared by 9 bases and J by 4 bases, with 8 bases of the junction left unmatched. The CDR3 region is CASADSGRGYEQYF. Here the CDR3 DNA reads TGTGCCAGCGCAGATAGCGGGAGGGGTTACGAGCAGTACTTC.

The chain links TRBV27 to TRBJ2-2; TRBD2 agrees at 8 bases. The CDR3 extends over 14 amino acids. With 7 bases clipped from V and 7 bases from J, the junction kept 8 bases outside the gene matches. CDR1 is MNHEY, CDR2 SMNVEV, per germline (reference sequence). The CDR3: CASTPGGWGGELFF. For the CDR3, the DNA is TGTGCCAGCACTCCGGGAGGGTGGGGCGGGGAGCTGTTTTTT.

The rearrangement uses TRBV19 and TRBJ1-1; possibly TRBD1 for D (5 bases). V was pared by 9 bases and J by 1 base, with 18 bases between. Germline values: CDR1 LNHDA, CDR2 SQIVND (reference sequence). The CDR3 is 15 residues long. The DNA for the CDR3 is TGTGCCAGCGATAGCGGACACGCGTCGAACACTGAAGCTTTCTTT. This gives the protein CASDSGHASNTEAFF.

The chain links TRBV6-5 to TRBJ2-7, with 11 bases lining up with TRBD2. CDR3 size: 14 residues. The V segment lost 6 bases and the J segment 7 bases; nucleotides outside the gene matches: 8. The V gene's germline CDR1 is MNHEY and CDR2 SVGAGI. This CDR3 is CASRIAGGPTEQYF. The CDR3 DNA sequence: TGTGCCAGCAGGATAGCGGGAGGGCCTACAGAGCAGTACTTC.

The chain couples TRBV18 to TRBJ2-7, with 8 bases aligning to TRBD2. V shed 6 bases and J 7 bases; nucleotides not matched to a gene: 11. The CDR3 sequence is 14 residues long. Looked up from germline, CDR1 is KGHSH and CDR2 is LQKENI. CDR3 region: CASSLGTRHVEQYF. CDR3 in DNA: TGTGCCAGCTCCCTCGGGACTAGACATGTAGAGCAGTACTTC. Drawing the rest from reference TRBV18 and TRBJ2-7, the complete variable domain is NAGVMQNPRHLVRRRGQEARLRCSPMKGHSHVYWYRQLPEEGLKFMVYLQKENIIDESGMPKERFSAEFPKEGPSILRIQQVVRGDSAAYFCASSLGTRHVEQYFGPGTRLTVT.

The chain links TRBV5-8 to TRBJ1-4; tentative D call: TRBD1 (5 bases). This CDR3 region has 15 residues. In germline, CDR1 is SGHTS, CDR2 YDEGEE. The V and J ends lost 0 bases and 5 bases respectively, with 11 bases between them. The chain's CDR3 is CASSLGQSKNEKLFF. The CDR3 bases are TGTGCCAGCAGCTTGGGACAGTCAAAGAATGAAAAACTGTTTTTT.

V is TRBV28 and J is TRBJ2-5; D is undetermined. Germline CDR1 is MDHEN and CDR2 is SYDVKM. The CDR3 extends over 14 amino acids. Trimming took off 4 bases at V and 0 bases at J, with 9 bases between the two ends. The CDR3 bases are TGTGCCAGCAGTTCCGACACGTACCAAGAGACCCAGTACTTC. It specifies CASSSDTYQETQYF.

Here the CDR3 reads CASSSGREWTQYF. CDR3 DNA sequence: TGTGCCAGCAGCTCTGGACGGGAGTGGACCCAGTACTTC. The chain carries TRBV21-1 and TRBJ2-5; the D segment call TRBD2 is taken from the table without a DNA check. TRBV21-1 represents a pseudogene. CDR3 size: 13 residues.

The V call is TRBV11-2, the J call TRBJ2-1; the D gene is possibly TRBD2 (6 bases). Germline-derived CDR1 and CDR2 are SGHAT and FQNNGV. Trimming left V 1 base short and J 1 base short, with 11 bases between. This CDR3 comprises 16 residues. CDR3 nucleotide sequence: TGTGCCAGCAGCTTAGTTGCGGGGTTTTCCTACAATGAGCAGTTCTTC. Translating gives CASSLVAGFSYNEQFF.

The chain carries TRBV7-3 and TRBJ1-1; D possibly corresponds to TRBD1 (6 bases). The germline V gene has CDR1 SGHTA and CDR2 FQGTGA. Trimming shortened V by 4 bases and J by 1 base, and 16 bases separated the two germline ends. This CDR3 has 16 residues. The CDR3 region has the DNA TGTGCCAGCAGCTCCCGCCTACAGGGTCCGAACACTGAAGCTTTCTTT. This sequence encodes CASSSRLQGPNTEAFF.

The genes are TRBV9 and TRBJ2-7; 8 bases map to TRBD1. This CDR3 comprises 13 residues. Trimming at V came to 4 bases and at J to 6 bases, leaving 6 bases not matched to a gene. CDR1 and CDR2 from the germline V gene are SGDLS and YYNGEE. The CDR3 nucleotides read TGTGCCAGCAGCAACAGGGACAGGTCCGAGCAGTACTTC. Residues: CASSNRDRSEQYF. Filled out from reference TRBV9 and TRBJ2-7, the complete variable domain reads DSGVTQTPKHLITATGQRVTLRCSPRSGDLSVYWYQQSLDQGLQFLIQYYNGEERAKGNILERFSAQQFPDLHSELNLSSLELGDSALYFCASSNRDRSEQYFGPGTRLTVT.

The chain recombines TRBV4-3 with TRBJ2-1; 12 bases match TRBD2. The CDR3 has 15 residues. The V gene end was trimmed by 3 bases and the J gene end by 7 bases; junction bases not matched to a gene: 4. Germline V gene data show CDR1 as LGHNA and CDR2 as YSLEER. The CDR3 DNA reads TGCGCCAGCAGCCATCTAGCGGGAGGGCCGAATGAGCAGTTCTTC. Protein product: CASSHLAGGPNEQFF.

This chain connects TRBV6-5 to TRBJ1-4; 8 positions agree with TRBD1. The V gene end was trimmed by 4 bases and the J gene end by 15 bases; junction bases not matched to a gene: 10. Germline CDR1 is MNHEY and CDR2 is SVGAGI. The CDR3 has 13 residues. This CDR3 is CASSSAPGQVLFF. CDR3 DNA sequence: TGTGCCAGCAGTTCAGCCCCGGGACAGGTCTTGTTTTTT.

This sequence joins TRBV6-5 and TRBJ1-1, with D perhaps matching TRBD1 (6 bases). Germline V gene lookup returns CDR1 MNHEY and CDR2 SVGAGI. V lost 6 bases and J 0 bases, leaving 11 bases between the germline ends. The CDR3 totals 14 residues. CDR3 sequence: CASSGRTVNTEAFF. CDR3 DNA sequence: TGTGCCAGCAGCGGACGGACAGTGAACACTGAAGCTTTCTTT.

The chain uses TRBV29-1 and TRBJ2-1; a possible D gene is TRBD2 (6 bases). Germline values: CDR1 SQVTM, CDR2 ANQGSEA. The germline V and J ends were trimmed by 4 bases and 4 bases, with 17 bases remaining between them. This CDR3 has 15 residues. As DNA, the CDR3 is TGCAGCGTTGTGCTTGGTAGCGGCCAATACAATGAGCAGTTCTTC. Its translation is CSVVLGSGQYNEQFF.

The chain recombines TRBV4-3 with TRBJ2-3, with D unclear. Trimming removed 0 bases from V and 3 bases from J, with 10 bases in between. The CDR3 is 15 amino acids. Germline V gene data show CDR1 as LGHNA and CDR2 as YSLEER. The CDR3: CASSQDLIGTDTQYF. The CDR3 DNA sequence: TGCGCCAGCAGCCAAGATCTTATCGGTACAGATACGCAGTATTTT.

CDR3 amino acids: CAISEGTHSNQPQHF. CDR3 nucleotide sequence: TGTGCCATCAGTGAGGGCACCCATAGCAATCAGCCCCAGCATTTT. The J gene is TRBJ1-5, the V gene TRBV10-3; D is ambiguous. The V gene lost 2 bases and the J gene lost 0 bases, with 8 bases spanning the gap. Germline CDR1 is ENHRY and CDR2 is SYGVKD. This CDR3 contains 15 residues.

This clone turned up a few times. The rearrangement uses TRBV23-1 and TRBJ1-2, with no clear D. TRBV23-1 is given ORF status, its function remaining uncertain. The CDR3 sequence is 14 residues long. V shed 1 base and J shed 7 bases, with 13 bases lying between them. The DNA of the CDR3 is TGCGCCAGCAGTCAATGGGAGGGTTATGGTGGCTACACCTTC. Protein: CASSQWEGYGGYTF.